This is a list of T cell receptor beta chains from one sample in a study of CD8 T cells in Susac syndrome. TCRdb re-derived calls from the immunoSEQ multiplex PCR reads in MiXCR, one entry per CDR3 protein. Altogether a few hundred thousand distinct CDR3 sequences are present, 85% being singletons, with the ten largest covering around 0.12%. Sequencing used CD8+ T cells from PBMCs. The receptor set was obtained from a human donor with multiple sclerosis. Each CDR3 is given with its conserved first and last residue.

v_call	j_call	cdr3_aa
TRBV4-2	TRBJ2-1	CASSQVTPGLAGGLFNEQFF
TRBV12-3/TRBV12-4	TRBJ2-7	CASSAPHEGTGYEQYF
TRBV27	TRBJ2-2	CASSSPRGELFF
TRBV10-2	TRBJ1-4	CASQELREVNEKLFF
TRBV7-9	TRBJ2-1	CASSRLFDEQFF
TRBV25-1	TRBJ1-1	CASSVGVGWANTEAFF
TRBV20-1	TRBJ2-7	CSAEGRLATYEQYF
TRBV7-9	TRBJ1-2	CATGGDYGYTF
TRBV12-3/TRBV12-4	TRBJ1-2	CASSTDRVYGYTF
TRBV11-2	TRBJ1-2	CASSLAGVRAYGYTF
TRBV6-5	TRBJ1-1	CASSYHPEDLETEAFF
TRBV28	TRBJ2-3	CASSLETEETDTQYF
TRBV6-5	TRBJ1-1	CASSYLEVGASNTEAFF
TRBV27	TRBJ2-3	CASSLGGTGHTQYF
TRBV7-6	TRBJ2-1	CASSSGQGRNEQFF
TRBV4-1	TRBJ2-7	CASSQEWKGSPYEQYF
TRBV4-1	TRBJ1-4	CASSPGREKLFF
TRBV4-1	TRBJ1-3	CASSQVWVEENTIYF
TRBV11-2	TRBJ1-4	CASTWEDNEKLFF
TRBV6-5	TRBJ2-5	CASSYTRTVQETQYF
TRBV4-1	TRBJ2-2	CASSRPGTTNTGELFF
TRBV28	TRBJ1-2	CASTPRGGNGYTF
TRBV27	TRBJ1-2	CASGGRVNYGYTF
TRBV5-8	TRBJ1-1	CASTWGAEAFF
TRBV27	TRBJ2-7	CASSLSAGAYEQYF
TRBV4-1	TRBJ1-1	CASSQPGTTEAFF
TRBV20-1	TRBJ2-7	CSARDITSGRYEQYF
TRBV4-1	TRBJ1-1	CASSQDRGDGTEAFF
TRBV28	TRBJ2-7	CASRGTSGRSAYEQYF
TRBV20-1	TRBJ2-7	CSARSGYEQYF
TRBV7-9	TRBJ2-3	CASSTETGEDTDTQYF
TRBV6-5	TRBJ2-3	CASSYSLAGVSDTQYF
TRBV3-1	TRBJ1-2	CASSQDGSHYGYTF
TRBV5-1	TRBJ2-7	CASSFFAGGTYEQYF
TRBV28	TRBJ2-3	CASSFRLGAGDPTDTQYF
TRBV6-5	TRBJ1-2	CASSHREDYGYTF
TRBV19	TRBJ2-3	CASSISGETDTQYF
TRBV7-9	TRBJ2-7	CASSLVAYEQYF
TRBV29-1	TRBJ1-1	CSVYYAGMNTEAFF
TRBV7-9	TRBJ2-7	CASKGQGADEQYF
TRBV7-3	TRBJ2-1	CASSSPRGLAGQGYNEQFF
TRBV4-1	TRBJ2-7	CASSQARQGYEQYF
TRBV27	TRBJ2-7	CASSWGTAYEQYF
TRBV27	TRBJ2-2	CASRTGGRTGELFF
TRBV27	TRBJ1-5	CASRPGGQGNQPQHF
TRBV7-8	TRBJ2-7	CASSLVSGGPSYEQYF
TRBV10-2	TRBJ1-1	CASSATVLNTEAFF
TRBV29-1	TRBJ2-7	CSVEGGWPSEQYF
TRBV25-1	TRBJ2-7	CASSELSAGRIDEQYF
TRBV6-5	TRBJ2-5	CASSYVAGIGQETQYF
TRBV4-1	TRBJ1-4	CASSQEGFNTNEKLFF
TRBV20-1	TRBJ2-5	CSARVVFGTAGGETQYF
TRBV7-8	TRBJ2-5	CASSLGSGVGETQYF
TRBV4-1	TRBJ2-1	CASSQDGLAGGNEQFF
TRBV27	TRBJ2-7	CASSFSVGREQYF
TRBV3-1	TRBJ2-1	CASSQFVREQFF
TRBV12-3/TRBV12-4	TRBJ2-1	CASSLTLAGQYNEQFF
TRBV3-1	TRBJ1-5	CASSQDSSVNQPQHF
TRBV12-3/TRBV12-4	TRBJ2-1	CASRYTGAHNEQFF
TRBV12-3/TRBV12-4	TRBJ2-1	CASSSPSTPLAGRSYNEQFF